The rows below give T cell receptor beta chains drawn from one sample of a study of long-term antiretroviral therapy in people with HIV. Data came from immunoSEQ multiplex PCR; TCRdb stores just in-frame clones and leaves some out. The sample has 20,000 to 25,000 clones, approximately 81% seen once; the top ten hold 12%. Sample: unsorted PBMCs, taken 0.1 years before starting antiretroviral therapy. These receptor sequences come from a man aged 35-49 years with HIV. Both conserved end residues are part of each CDR3. D genes are given only for firm matches. Clone sizes are given selectively: once, few, many, or a class where the clone is expanded.

cdr3_aa	cdr3_nt	v_call	j_call	clone_size	d_call
CASGLGDRGATGELFF	TGTGCTAGTGGTTTGGGGGACAGGGGGGCCACCGGGGAGCTGTTTTTT	TRBV12-5	TRBJ2-2	NA	TRBD1
CASSLRDHPAGELFF	TGCGCCAGCAGCCTCCGGGACCATCCTGCCGGGGAGCTGTTTTTT	TRBV4-1	TRBJ2-2	NA	NA
CASSLVGGDYEQYF	TGTGCCAGCAGCTTAGTTGGCGGGGACTACGAGCAGTACTTC	TRBV7-2	TRBJ2-7	once	NA
CATSRGVNQPQHF	TGTGCCACCAGCAGAGGGGTCAATCAGCCCCAGCATTTT	TRBV15	TRBJ1-5	NA	NA
CASSQVLAGLAGGGYTDTQYF	TGTGCCAGCAGCCAAGTGTTAGCGGGACTAGCGGGGGGGGGATACACAGATACGCAGTATTTT	TRBV4-2	TRBJ2-3	few	TRBD2
CASSQIQGASRYGYTF	TGCGCCAGCAGCCAAATCCAGGGGGCGAGTCGGTATGGCTACACCTTC	TRBV4-3	TRBJ1-2	NA	TRBD1
CASLSGYLRGVGETQYF	TGTGCCAGTCTTAGCGGGTACTTACGGGGGGTGGGGGAGACCCAGTACTTC	TRBV7-9	TRBJ2-5	NA	TRBD2
CASSQFVGQPQHF	TGCGCCAGCAGCCAATTCGTTGGTCAGCCCCAGCATTTT	TRBV4-1	TRBJ1-5	NA	NA
CASRDRGNQPQHF	TGTGCCAGTAGGGATAGGGGCAATCAGCCCCAGCATTTT	TRBV19	TRBJ1-5	NA	NA
CSVGGGLAESYNEQFF	TGCAGCGTTGGAGGGGGACTAGCGGAATCCTACAATGAGCAGTTCTTC	TRBV29-1	TRBJ2-1	NA	TRBD2
CASSLGGRGNTEAFF	TGTGCCAGCAGCTTGGGGGGACGGGGGAACACTGAAGCTTTCTTT	TRBV5-4	TRBJ1-1	NA	NA
CASTLGTGSGNTIYF	TGTGCCAGCACCCTGGGGACAGGGTCTGGAAACACCATATATTTT	TRBV2	TRBJ1-3	NA	TRBD1
CASSFEGVNEQYF	TGTGCCAGCAGCTTCGAAGGGGTCAACGAGCAGTACTTC	TRBV5-4	TRBJ2-7	NA	NA
CASSSTGTGGGEQFF	TGTGCCAGCAGTTCGACCGGGACAGGGGGCGGTGAGCAGTTCTTC	TRBV28	TRBJ2-1	NA	TRBD1
CASSLGPGNTIYF	TGTGCCAGCTCACTGGGGCCAGGAAACACCATATATTTT	TRBV18	TRBJ1-3	few	NA
CASSTLGGGRGYEQYF	TGTGCCAGCAGCACCCTTGGGGGCGGGAGGGGGTACGAGCAGTACTTC	TRBV7-2	TRBJ2-7	NA	TRBD2
CASEGQTTNEKLFF	TGTGCCAGCGAGGGTCAGACAACTAATGAAAAACTGTTTTTT	TRBV2	TRBJ1-4	NA	NA
CASSRRVRTEAFF	TGTGCCAGCAGCCGCAGGGTTCGGACTGAAGCTTTCTTT	TRBV14	TRBJ1-1	once	NA
CASSFPGGWQETQYF	TGTGCCAGCAGCTTTCCCGGTGGATGGCAAGAGACCCAGTACTTC	TRBV5-6	TRBJ2-5	NA	NA
CASSLPHLQEAFF	TGTGCCAGCAGCTTACCACATCTACAGGAAGCTTTCTTT	TRBV5-6	TRBJ1-1	NA	NA
CASSVGLAGRDTQYF	TGTGCCAGCAGCGTTGGGCTAGCGGGGAGAGATACGCAGTATTTT	TRBV9	TRBJ2-3	NA	TRBD2
CASSLLGGASGTGELFF	TGTGCCAGCAGCCTATTGGGGGGCGCAAGTGGCACCGGGGAGCTGTTTTTT	TRBV7-3	TRBJ2-2	NA	NA
CASRGRDQETQYF	TGTGCCAGCAGGGGGCGAGATCAAGAGACCCAGTACTTC	TRBV6-4	TRBJ2-5	NA	NA
CAAADASYEQYF	TGCGCAGCAGCGGACGCGAGCTACGAGCAGTACTTC	TRBV23-1	TRBJ2-7	NA	NA
CASSQVEGTSGRNSYEQYF	TGCGCCAGCAGCCAAGTAGAGGGGACTAGCGGGAGGAACTCCTACGAGCAGTACTTC	TRBV4-3	TRBJ2-7	NA	TRBD2
CASSPWGEANTGELFF	TGCGCCAGCAGCCCCTGGGGGGAAGCGAACACCGGGGAGCTGTTTTTT	TRBV4-3	TRBJ2-2	few	NA
CASSSLAGGQDTQYF	TGTGCCAGCAGCTCACTAGCGGGGGGCCAAGATACGCAGTATTTT	TRBV6-6	TRBJ2-3	NA	TRBD2
CASSYRQGNDEQFF	TGCGCCAGCAGCTACCGACAGGGGAATGATGAGCAGTTCTTC	TRBV5-1	TRBJ2-1	NA	TRBD1
CASSPGAGELFF	TGTGCCAGCAGCCCTGGGGCCGGGGAGCTGTTTTTT	TRBV2	TRBJ2-2	NA	NA
CASSREMGQPQHF	TGTGCCAGTAGTCGTGAAATGGGTCAGCCCCAGCATTTT	TRBV19	TRBJ1-5	NA	NA
CASSFSGPGNTEAFF	TGTGCCAGCAGCTTCTCAGGACCGGGGAACACTGAAGCTTTCTTT	TRBV7-6	TRBJ1-1	NA	NA
CASSPVTAYGYTF	TGTGCCAGCAGTCCGGTGACAGCCTATGGCTACACCTTC	TRBV27	TRBJ1-2	NA	NA
CASSIGRRERTGELFF	TGTGCCAGTAGTATAGGGCGCAGGGAGCGTACCGGGGAGCTGTTTTTT	TRBV19	TRBJ2-2	NA	NA
CASSWRRMNTEAFF	TGTGCCAGCAGTTGGAGACGGATGAACACTGAAGCTTTCTTT	TRBV6-5	TRBJ1-1	few	NA
CASSVTGGLPYEQYF	TGTGCCAGCAGCGTCACAGGGGGCCTCCCCTACGAGCAGTACTTC	TRBV7-3	TRBJ2-7	NA	TRBD1
CASTTTMDTQYF	TGTGCCAGCACCACGACGATGGATACGCAGTATTTT	TRBV28	TRBJ2-3	once	NA
CASSPWAGRYNEQFF	TGCGCCAGCAGCCCTTGGGCGGGCCGCTACAATGAGCAGTTCTTC	TRBV5-1	TRBJ2-1	NA	NA
CASSQDPRGTKNIQYF	TGTGCCAGCAGCCAAGATCCGCGGGGGACTAAAAACATTCAGTACTTC	TRBV14	TRBJ2-4	NA	TRBD2
CASSSGAALSGNEQFF	TGTGCCAGCAGTTCAGGAGCGGCACTTTCCGGCAATGAGCAGTTCTTC	TRBV28	TRBJ2-1	NA	NA
CASSQEDLGTKNIQYF	TGCGCCAGCAGCCAAGAGGACTTAGGAACCAAAAACATTCAGTACTTC	TRBV4-3	TRBJ2-4	NA	NA
CASSPAGTSIRETQYF	TGTGCCAGCAGTCCAGCCGGGACTAGTATCCGAGAGACCCAGTACTTC	TRBV28	TRBJ2-5	NA	TRBD2
CASSFSGSTYEQYF	TGTGCCAGTAGTTTTAGCGGATCAACCTACGAGCAGTACTTC	TRBV19	TRBJ2-7	NA	NA
CASTIGGNEQFF	TGTGCCAGCACCATAGGAGGGAATGAGCAGTTCTTC	TRBV6-6	TRBJ2-1	NA	NA